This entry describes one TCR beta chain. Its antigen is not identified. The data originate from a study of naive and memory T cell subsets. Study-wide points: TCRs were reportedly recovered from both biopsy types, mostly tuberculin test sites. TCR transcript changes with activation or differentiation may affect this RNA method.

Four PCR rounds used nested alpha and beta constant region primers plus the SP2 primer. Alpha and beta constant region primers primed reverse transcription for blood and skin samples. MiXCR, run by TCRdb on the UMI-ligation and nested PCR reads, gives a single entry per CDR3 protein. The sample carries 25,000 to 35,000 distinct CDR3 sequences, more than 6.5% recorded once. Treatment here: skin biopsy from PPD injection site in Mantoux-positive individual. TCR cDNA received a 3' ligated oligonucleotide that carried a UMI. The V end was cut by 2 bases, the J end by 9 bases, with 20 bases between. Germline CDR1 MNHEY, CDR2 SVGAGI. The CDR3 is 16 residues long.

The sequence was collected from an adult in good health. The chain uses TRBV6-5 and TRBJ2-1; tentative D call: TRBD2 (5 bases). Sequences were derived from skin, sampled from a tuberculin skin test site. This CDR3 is CASSYVRGSMISEQFF. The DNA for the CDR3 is TGTGCCAGCAGTTACGTTCGGGGATCAATGATAAGTGAGCAGTTCTTC.